This TCR beta chain derives from a study of blood T cell repertoires in COVID-19. Some clones are missing from TCRdb's copy, which holds only in-frame ones; the method was immunoSEQ multiplex PCR. There are about 140,000 clones in the sample; 70% to 80% occur only once, and roughly 9% lies in the top ten. V trimming: 4 bases; J trimming: 5 bases; junction bases outside the gene matches: 6. Germline values: CDR1 SGHDT, CDR2 YYEEEE. This CDR3 contains 14 residues. The chain carries TRBV5-6 and TRBJ2-5; 9 bases align to TRBD1. This TCR derives from a woman aged 50 to 65 with active or convalescent COVID-19. Sequenced material: peripheral blood. The CDR3 sequence: CASSGTGWRETQYF. The CDR3 nucleotides read TGTGCCAGCAGCGGGACAGGGTGGCGGGAGACCCAGTACTTC.